These 28 T cell receptor beta chains originate from one sample sequenced in a study of Ad26.COV2.S vaccination and SARS-CoV-2 variants. Sequencing was performed with immunoSEQ multiplex PCR; in TCRdb, only in-frame clones are kept and a portion is missing. The profile covers roughly 380,000 clones, with 80% to 90% appearing a single time and 2.5% to 3.5% taken by the ten largest. Treatment indicated: roughly 18 received Ad26.COV2.S at low or high dose, single or two shots; 5 received placebo; per-sample allocation not given. Sampling occurred on day 63 after the first vaccine or placebo injection. Sequences were derived from peripheral blood, sampled in a trial of Ad26.COV2.S vaccine versus placebo. All receptors come from a person between 18 and 65 years old who received the Ad26.COV2.S COVID-19 vaccine or a placebo.

Points on this clone: The same CDR3 arises from other DNA sequences in this sample as well. The CDR3 DNA reads as TGTGCCAGCTCACCAGACCCCTACGAGCAGTACTTC. As protein: CASSPDPYEQYF. This chain uses TRBV18 with TRBJ2-7, with unresolved D. Per the germline V gene, CDR1 is KGHSH and CDR2 is LQKENI. This CDR3 region has 12 residues. Trimming cost V 2 bases and J 2 bases, with 4 bases left between them.

This rearrangement joins TRBV5-6 to TRBJ2-7; D is uncertain. This CDR3 has 15 amino acids. V was shortened by 1 base and J by 8 bases, with 19 bases between the two germline ends. Germline CDR1 is SGHDT and CDR2 is YYEEEE. The CDR3 loop reads CASSLTPDPPLKQYF. DNA of the CDR3: TGTGCCAGCAGCTTGACCCCGGATCCACCTCTGAAGCAGTACTTC.

The rearrangement joins TRBV28 to TRBJ1-1; D unclear. The germline V gene has CDR1 MDHEN and CDR2 SYDVKM. This CDR3 contains 14 residues. The ends were cut back, 6 bases at V and 2 bases at J, with 13 bases in the middle. The CDR3 DNA sequence: TGTGCCAGCAGCCTAGCAAGGCACAACACTGAAGCTTTCTTT. It translates to CASSLARHNTEAFF.

V usage is TRBV2 and J usage is TRBJ2-3; D may be TRBD2 (5 bases). CDR3 size: 14 residues. Trimming removed 4 bases from V and 1 base from J, with 9 bases in between. Germline CDR1 and CDR2: SNHLY and FYNNEI. The CDR3 here is CASSGGRGTDTQYF. The CDR3 region has the DNA TGTGCCAGCAGTGGCGGGCGGGGCACAGATACGCAGTATTTT.

The V call is TRBV27, the J call TRBJ2-1, with TRBD2 matching 12 bases. The germline gives CDR1 MNHEY, CDR2 SMNVEV (reference sequence). The CDR3 is 15 amino acids. Trimming took 1 base from V and 15 from J; bases not matched to a gene: 10. CDR3 sequence (DNA): TGTGCCAGCAGTTTATGGGCTAGCGGGAGGGCAGAACTGTTCTTC. Encoded protein: CASSLWASGRAELFF.

This chain connects TRBV18 to TRBJ1-3; D might be TRBD1 (6 bases). V was shortened by 3 bases and J by 0 bases, with 18 bases between the two germline ends. The CDR3 runs 18 residues. CDR1 and CDR2 (germline): KGHSH, LQKENI. The CDR3 DNA is TGTGCCAGCTCACCCAGACAGGTGATGGGGGACTCTGGAAACACCATATATTTT. Its translation is CASSPRQVMGDSGNTIYF.

This chain connects TRBV12-3 or TRBV12-4 to TRBJ1-1; D is unresolved. CDR3 size: 11 residues. V was pared by 5 bases and J by 5 bases, with 6 bases between. CDR3 sequence reads: CASSPVTEAFF. In DNA form, the CDR3 reads TGTGCCAGCAGTCCGGTTACTGAAGCTTTCTTT.

V usage is TRBV2 and J usage is TRBJ2-4; 7 bases fit TRBD2. The V gene end was trimmed by 7 bases and the J gene end by 2 bases; junction bases not matched to a gene: 17. Looked up from germline, CDR1 is SNHLY and CDR2 is FYNNEI. CDR3 length equals 18 residues. Here the CDR3 reads CASTMRRERGFSKNIQYF. As DNA, the CDR3 is TGTGCCAGCACTATGCGGCGGGAGAGGGGTTTTTCCAAAAACATTCAGTACTTC.

This clone appeared a single time. This chain uses TRBV21-1 with TRBJ2-7; the DNA was not used to check the table's D call, TRBD1. TRBV21-1 is designated a pseudogene. The CDR3 is 16 amino acids. CDR3 region: CASCFATKPGKYEQYF. The CDR3 nucleotides read TGTGCCAGCTGTTTCGCAACCAAACCAGGGAAGTACGAGCAGTACTTC.

This clone was seen just once. The chain employs TRBV7-2 and TRBJ1-1; a weak D match, TRBD1 (5 bases). Germline values: CDR1 SGHTA, CDR2 FQGNSA. The CDR3 has 15 residues. Trimming removed 1 base from V and 1 base from J, with 10 bases in between. The CDR3 DNA follows: TGTGCCAGCAGCTTAGGACATAGGGGGAACACTGAAGCTTTCTTT. Translated: CASSLGHRGNTEAFF.

This chain links TRBV7-2 with TRBJ1-1, with 11 nucleotides matching TRBD1. The germline CDR1 and CDR2 sequences are SGHTA and FQGNSA. V lost 5 bases and J lost 3; bases outside the gene matches: 2. The CDR3 is 14 amino acids. The CDR3 sequence is CASSKGQGDTEAFF. The CDR3 bases are TGTGCCAGCAGCAAGGGACAGGGGGACACTGAAGCTTTCTTT.

CDR3 bases: TGTGCCAGCAGTTTCGCCCGTAATCAGCCCCAGCATTTT. This sequence encodes CASSFARNQPQHF. The V call is TRBV27, the J call TRBJ1-5; D is unclear. CDR3 size: 13 residues. V was cut by 3 bases and J by 4 bases, with 7 bases left in between. CDR1 and CDR2 (germline): MNHEY, SMNVEV (reference sequence).

The chain combines TRBV3-1 (or the pseudogene TRBV3-2) with TRBJ2-3; D is undetermined. V shed 1 base and J shed 5 bases, with 13 bases lying between them. The CDR3 covers 15 residues. Germline V lookup: CDR1 LGHDT, CDR2 YNNKEL (reference sequence). The CDR3 sequence is CASSQGPGGVDTQYF. CDR3 bases: TGTGCCAGCAGCCAAGGCCCCGGTGGGGTAGATACGCAGTATTTT.

V gene TRBV4-1 combines with J gene TRBJ2-3; TRBD2 might be the D (5 bases). Germline V gene data show CDR1 as MGHRA and CDR2 as YSYEKL. V lost 3 bases, J lost 4 bases, and 17 bases lay in between. This CDR3 has 16 amino acids. CDR3 DNA: TGCGCCAGCAGCCACCAGGAGGTTGGGGAGTCAGATACGCAGTATTTT. Translating gives CASSHQEVGESDTQYF.

J is TRBJ2-5 and V is TRBV6-4; 7 bases are a match to TRBD1. The trim removed 6 bases at V and 1 base at J, leaving 8 bases unmatched. The CDR3 spans 15 residues. The germline CDR1 and CDR2 sequences are MRHNA and SNTAGT. The CDR3 DNA sequence: TGTGCCAGCAGCTCCAACGGGACAGTCCAAGAGACCCAGTACTTC. Residues: CASSSNGTVQETQYF.

The chain recombines TRBV5-1 with TRBJ2-1, with 9 bases fitting TRBD2. V shed 2 bases and J 7 bases; nucleotides not matched to a gene: 7. The CDR3 spans 15 residues. The germline V gene encodes CDR1 SGHRS and CDR2 YFSETQ. CDR3 amino acids: CASSLLAGFGNEQFF. The CDR3 bases are TGCGCCAGCAGCTTACTAGCGGGTTTTGGGAATGAGCAGTTCTTC.

The chain combines TRBV19 with TRBJ2-7, with 7 nucleotides matching TRBD2. This CDR3 is 14 amino acids long. From germline, CDR1 is LNHDA and CDR2 SQIVND (reference sequence). Trimming removed 7 bases from V and 2 bases from J; junction bases left unmatched: 8. CDR3 DNA sequence: TGTGCCAGTATTTGGGGGGGAGAGCCCTACGAGCAGTACTTC. Translation gives CASIWGGEPYEQYF.

This clone occurred a few times. The chain recombines TRBV9 with TRBJ2-3, with 10 bases aligning to TRBD2. This CDR3 comprises 15 residues. Germline assignment: CDR1 SGDLS and CDR2 YYNGEE. J lost 5 bases, V lost 4 bases, and 7 bases had no gene match. DNA of the CDR3: TGTGCCAGCAGCACCGAGCGGGGGGGCAGAGATACGCAGTATTTT. Residues: CASSTERGGRDTQYF.

The chain employs TRBV6-1 and TRBJ1-5, with 9 nucleotides matching TRBD1. Unmatched junction bases numbered 5, after V lost 2 bases and J lost 6 bases. Germline V lookup: CDR1 MNHNS, CDR2 SASEGT. This CDR3 contains 15 residues. Written as DNA, the CDR3 is TGTGCCAGCAGTGAAACCGGGACAGGGATTCAGCCCCAGCATTTT. Its translation is CASSETGTGIQPQHF.

This rearrangement joins TRBV4-1 to TRBJ2-2, with 7 bases aligning to TRBD1. The germline V gene has CDR1 MGHRA and CDR2 YSYEKL. The CDR3 is 14 residues long. J lost 4 bases, V lost 4 bases, and 3 bases had no gene match. As DNA, the CDR3 is TGCGCCAGCAGCCCGGGACAGATCACCGGGGAGCTGTTTTTT. It encodes CASSPGQITGELFF.

This clone showed up just once. As DNA, the CDR3 is TGTGCCAGCAGCAATCCGCGGGTCGCGAGCTCTGGGGCCAACGTCCTGACTTTC. Protein: CASSNPRVASSGANVLTF. The rearrangement joins TRBV9 to TRBJ2-6; perhaps TRBD2 as D (5 bases). Germline CDR1 reads SGDLS; CDR2 reads YYNGEE. V was pared by 4 bases and J by 0 bases, with 17 bases between. The CDR3 contains 18 residues.

About this clone: The sample carries other DNA sequences with the same CDR3. The chain links TRBV5-1 to TRBJ2-7; D might be TRBD1 (5 bases). Trimming cost V 4 bases and J 3 bases, with 8 bases left between them. Germline V gives CDR1 SGHRS, CDR2 YFSETQ. This CDR3 region has 12 residues. CDR3 sequence (DNA): TGCGCCAGCAGCCCCGACAGCTACGAGCAGTACTTC. It translates to CASSPDSYEQYF. Full variable domain (rest looked up from reference TRBV5-1 and TRBJ2-7): KAGVTQTPRYLIKTRGQQVTLSCSPISGHRSVSWYQQTPGQGLQFLFEYFSETQRNKGNFPGRFSGRQFSNSRSEMNVSTLELGDSALYLCASSPDSYEQYFGPGTRLTVT.

The gene calls are TRBV7-9 and TRBJ2-4, with 8 nucleotides matching TRBD1. The CDR3 length is 15 residues. Trimming removed 5 bases from V and 0 bases from J; junction bases left unmatched: 3. CDR1 and CDR2 (germline): SEHNR, FQNEAQ (reference sequence). The CDR3 sequence is CASSQGQGAKNIQYF. The CDR3 DNA reads as TGTGCCAGCAGCCAAGGACAGGGAGCCAAAAACATTCAGTACTTC. Drawing the rest from reference TRBV7-9 and TRBJ2-4, the complete variable domain is DTGVSQNPRHKITKRGQNVTFRCDPISEHNRLYWYRQTLGQGPEFLTYFQNEAQLEKSRLLSDRFSAERPKGSFSTLEIQRTEQGDSAMYLCASSQGQGAKNIQYFGAGTRLSVL.

This rearrangement joins TRBV6-2 or TRBV6-3 to TRBJ2-5; the D is unclear. Trimming left V 2 bases short and J 5 bases short, with 9 bases between. There are 13 residues in the CDR3. Germline V gives CDR1 MNHEY, CDR2 SVGEGT. The CDR3, as DNA: TGTGCCAGCAGTTACATCGGTCAGGAGACCCAGTACTTC. Residues: CASSYIGQETQYF.

The J gene is TRBJ2-5, the V gene TRBV4-1; D possibly corresponds to TRBD2 (5 bases). The CDR3 loop spans 14 amino acids. Trimming stripped 1 base from V and 1 base from J, with 7 bases between. The germline gives CDR1 MGHRA, CDR2 YSYEKL. DNA for the CDR3: TGCGCCAGCAGCCAAGCTACTAGCCAAGAGACCCAGTACTTC. Encoded protein: CASSQATSQETQYF.

The chain combines TRBV18 with TRBJ2-1; 11 bases align to TRBD1. The CDR3 is 15 residues long. Trimming at V came to 5 bases and at J to 4 bases, leaving 4 bases not matched to a gene. CDR1 is KGHSH and CDR2 is LQKENI in the germline V gene. CDR3 nucleotide sequence: TGTGCCAGCTCAGCCGGGACAGGGGGATACAATGAGCAGTTCTTC. Protein: CASSAGTGGYNEQFF.

CDR3 loop: CASSLEGSGRYEQYF. Here the CDR3 DNA reads TGTGCCAGCAGCTTAGAGGGGTCAGGTCGCTACGAGCAGTACTTC. The chain has TRBV7-2 and TRBJ2-7, with D maybe TRBD1 (5 bases). The length of the CDR3 is 15 residues. Trimming pared 1 base from V and 3 bases from J, leaving 13 bases between. Germline V lookup: CDR1 SGHTA, CDR2 FQGNSA.

This clone has a single count. V gene TRBV28 combines with J gene TRBJ1-1; D is unresolved. The germline V gene encodes CDR1 MDHEN and CDR2 SYDVKM. The CDR3 extends over 15 amino acids. Trimming took 2 bases from V and 4 from J, leaving 14 bases between them. The CDR3: CASSLNPGIGTEAFF. In DNA form, the CDR3 reads TGTGCCAGCAGTTTAAATCCGGGGATCGGCACTGAAGCTTTCTTT.